These T cell receptor beta chains were read from a single sample in a study of T cell repertoires in cytomegalovirus infection. TCRdb passed the reads through MiXCR, listing each CDR3 protein once. This table holds roughly 150,000 distinct CDR3 sequences, 23% found once. The sample comprised PBMCs. The origin of the receptors is a human donor in good health (CMV status not recorded). Some clones in this sample may be carry-over from other donors' samples. Both conserved end residues are part of each CDR3. Each record gives: V gene, clone size, D gene, J gene, CDR3 DNA, CDR3 protein. The D gene is left open where the match is weak. Where a row states a size, it is once, few, many or the class of an expanded clone; other rows omit it.

V: TRBV7-2; size: many; D: -; J: TRBJ2-7; DNA: TGTGCCAGCAGCCTCACGGTCAGGGGGGTCTACGAGCAGTACTTC; CDR3: CASSLTVRGVYEQYF
V: TRBV7-2; size: -; D: -; J: TRBJ2-3; DNA: TGTGCCAGCAGCCCCGTAGGCGGGGGCATAGGCACAGATACGCAGTATTTT; CDR3: CASSPVGGGIGTDTQYF
V: TRBV29-1; size: few; D: -; J: TRBJ2-3; DNA: TGCAGCGTTGCGATCTGGGAGGCAGGGGGGTGGACAGATACGCAGTATTTT; CDR3: CSVAIWEAGGWTDTQYF
V: TRBV7-8; size: many; D: -; J: TRBJ1-5; DNA: TGTGCCAGCAGCTCCCACAGGGTGAGAGGCAATCAGCCCCAGCATTTT; CDR3: CASSSHRVRGNQPQHF
V: TRBV4-1; size: few; D: TRBD1; J: TRBJ2-2; DNA: TGCGCCAGCAGCCCCCTGACGACAGGGGGACCGAACACCGGGGAGCTGTTTTTT; CDR3: CASSPLTTGGPNTGELFF
V: TRBV24-1; size: many; D: -; J: TRBJ2-5; DNA: TGTGCCACCAGTGAGTCTCGGACAGTGGAGGGGGAGACCCAGTACTTC; CDR3: CATSESRTVEGETQYF
V: TRBV4-1; size: -; D: -; J: TRBJ1-2; DNA: TGCGCCAGCAGCCCCGTTGCTGGGGGCCCCGGCTACACCTTC; CDR3: CASSPVAGGPGYTF
V: TRBV27; size: few; D: -; J: TRBJ1-2; DNA: TGTGCCAGCAGTCCTCGACAAGGCTATGGCTACACCTTC; CDR3: CASSPRQGYGYTF
V: TRBV18; size: -; D: TRBD1; J: TRBJ2-7; DNA: TGTGCCAGCTCAACTCGGGACAGAGCCTACGAGCAGTACTTC; CDR3: CASSTRDRAYEQYF
V: TRBV12-3/TRBV12-4; size: -; D: -; J: TRBJ2-2; DNA: TGTGCCAGCAGTCGGACAGTGGGGGCCGGGGAGCTGTTTTTT; CDR3: CASSRTVGAGELFF